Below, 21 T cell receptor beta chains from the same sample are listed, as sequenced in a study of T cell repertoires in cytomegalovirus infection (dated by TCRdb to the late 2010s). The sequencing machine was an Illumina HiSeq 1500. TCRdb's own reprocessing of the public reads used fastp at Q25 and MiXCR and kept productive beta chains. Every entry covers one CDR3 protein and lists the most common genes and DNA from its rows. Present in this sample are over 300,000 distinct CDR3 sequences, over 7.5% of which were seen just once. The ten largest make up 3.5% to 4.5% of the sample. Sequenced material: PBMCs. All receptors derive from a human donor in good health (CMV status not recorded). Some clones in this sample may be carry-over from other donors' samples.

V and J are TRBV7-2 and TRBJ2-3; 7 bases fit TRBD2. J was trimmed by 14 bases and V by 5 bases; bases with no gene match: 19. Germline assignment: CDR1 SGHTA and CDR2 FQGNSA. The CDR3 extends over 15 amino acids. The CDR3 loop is CASSPQSLGGRLLYF. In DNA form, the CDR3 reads TGTGCCAGCAGCCCTCAGTCGTTGGGCGGGAGACTCCTGTATTTT.

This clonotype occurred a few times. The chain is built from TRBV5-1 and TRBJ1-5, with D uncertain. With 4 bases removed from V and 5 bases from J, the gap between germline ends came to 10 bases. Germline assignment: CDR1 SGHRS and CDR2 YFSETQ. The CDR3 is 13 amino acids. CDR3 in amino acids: CASSTAPHQPQHF. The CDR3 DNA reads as TGCGCCAGCAGCACCGCACCCCATCAGCCCCAGCATTTT.

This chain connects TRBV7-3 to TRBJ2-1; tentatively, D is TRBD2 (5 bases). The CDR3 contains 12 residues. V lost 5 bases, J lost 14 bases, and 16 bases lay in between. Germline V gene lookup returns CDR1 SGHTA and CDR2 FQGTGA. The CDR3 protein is CASSLPGSYKFF. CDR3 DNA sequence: TGTGCCAGCAGCCTTCCGGGATCCTACAAGTTCTTC.

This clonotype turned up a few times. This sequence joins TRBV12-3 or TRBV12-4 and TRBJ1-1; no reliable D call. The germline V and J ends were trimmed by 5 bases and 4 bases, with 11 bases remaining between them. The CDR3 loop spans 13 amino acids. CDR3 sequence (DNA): TGTGCCAGCAGTCACTGGTTGGCCACTGAAGCTTTCTTT. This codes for CASSHWLATEAFF.

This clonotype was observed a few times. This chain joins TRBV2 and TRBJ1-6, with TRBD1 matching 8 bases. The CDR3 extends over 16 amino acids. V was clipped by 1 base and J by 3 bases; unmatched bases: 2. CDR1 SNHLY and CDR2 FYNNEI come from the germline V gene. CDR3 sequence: CASSEGGQVYNSPLHF. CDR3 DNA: TGTGCCAGCAGTGAAGGGGGACAGGTCTATAATTCACCCCTCCACTTT.

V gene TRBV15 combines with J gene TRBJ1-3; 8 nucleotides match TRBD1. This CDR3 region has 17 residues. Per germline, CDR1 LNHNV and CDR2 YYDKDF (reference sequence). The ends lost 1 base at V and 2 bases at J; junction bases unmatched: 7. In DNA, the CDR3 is TGTGCCACCAGCAGAGGGACAGGGCAAGAGGCTGGAAACACCATATATTTT. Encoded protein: CATSRGTGQEAGNTIYF.

In nucleotides, the CDR3 is TGTGCCAGCAGTTACTCGAGGGGTAGCGGGAGCCTACTGGCCTACAATGAGCAGTTCTTC. Translated: CASSYSRGSGSLLAYNEQFF. This chain uses TRBV6-6 with TRBJ2-1, with 9 bases fitting TRBD2. Germline loops: CDR1 MNHNY, CDR2 SVGAGI (reference sequence). V shed 0 bases, J shed 2 bases, and the junction held 14 bases outside the gene matches. The CDR3 is 20 amino acids.

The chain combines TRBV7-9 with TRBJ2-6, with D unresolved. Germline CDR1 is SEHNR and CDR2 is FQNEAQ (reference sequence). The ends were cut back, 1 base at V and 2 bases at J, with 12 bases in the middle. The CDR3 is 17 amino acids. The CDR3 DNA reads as TGTGCCAGCAGCTTAGTAACGAAGGATGCTGGGGCCAACGTCCTGACTTTC. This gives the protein CASSLVTKDAGANVLTF.

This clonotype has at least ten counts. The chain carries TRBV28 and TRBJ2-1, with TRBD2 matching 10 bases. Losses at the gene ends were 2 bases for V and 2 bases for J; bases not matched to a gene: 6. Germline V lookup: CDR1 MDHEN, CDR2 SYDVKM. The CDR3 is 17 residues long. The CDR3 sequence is CASSLGSSGRTYNEQFF. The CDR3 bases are TGTGCCAGCAGTTTAGGATCTAGCGGGAGAACCTACAATGAGCAGTTCTTC.

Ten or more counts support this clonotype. The CDR3 protein is CASSPQWTATYEQYF. In nucleotides, the CDR3 is TGTGCCAGCAGCCCTCAATGGACAGCAACCTACGAGCAGTACTTC. This rearrangement joins TRBV7-6 to TRBJ2-7, with a tentative D call TRBD1 (6 bases). V was pared by 5 bases and J by 2 bases, with 16 bases between. Germline values: CDR1 SGHVS, CDR2 FNYEAQ. This CDR3 spans 15 amino acids.

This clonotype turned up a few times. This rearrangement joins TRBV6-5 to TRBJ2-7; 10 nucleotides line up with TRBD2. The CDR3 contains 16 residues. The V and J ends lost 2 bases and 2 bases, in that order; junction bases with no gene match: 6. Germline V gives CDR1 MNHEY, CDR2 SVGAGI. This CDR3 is CASSYRLLAGTYEQYF. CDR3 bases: TGTGCCAGCAGTTACCGATTACTAGCGGGGACCTACGAGCAGTACTTC.

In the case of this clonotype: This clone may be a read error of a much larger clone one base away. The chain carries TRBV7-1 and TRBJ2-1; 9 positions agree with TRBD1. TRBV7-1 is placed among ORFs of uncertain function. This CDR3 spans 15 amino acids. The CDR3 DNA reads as TGTGCCGGCAGCCCCCGACAGGGGGCCTACAATGAGCAGTTCTTC. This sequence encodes CAGSPRQGAYNEQFF.

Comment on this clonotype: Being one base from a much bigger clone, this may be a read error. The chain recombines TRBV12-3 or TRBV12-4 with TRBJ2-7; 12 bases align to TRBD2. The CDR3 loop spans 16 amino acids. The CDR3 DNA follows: TGTGTCAGCAGCCCCGGACTAGCGGGAACCCCCTACGAGCAGTACTTC. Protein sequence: CVSSPGLAGTPYEQYF.

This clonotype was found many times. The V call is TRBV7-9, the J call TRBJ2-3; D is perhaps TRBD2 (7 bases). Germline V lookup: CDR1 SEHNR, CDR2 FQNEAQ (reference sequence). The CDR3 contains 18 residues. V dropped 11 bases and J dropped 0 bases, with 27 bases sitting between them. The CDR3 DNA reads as TGTGCCGCCCACTTGAGGGGGACTGCGGGAGCTAGCACAGATACGCAGTATTTT. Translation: CAAHLRGTAGASTDTQYF.

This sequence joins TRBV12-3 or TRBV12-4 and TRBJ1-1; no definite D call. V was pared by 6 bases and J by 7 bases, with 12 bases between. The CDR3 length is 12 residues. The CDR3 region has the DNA TGTGCCAGCAGCCTGTGGTCGAGTGAAGCTTTCTTT. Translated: CASSLWSSEAFF.

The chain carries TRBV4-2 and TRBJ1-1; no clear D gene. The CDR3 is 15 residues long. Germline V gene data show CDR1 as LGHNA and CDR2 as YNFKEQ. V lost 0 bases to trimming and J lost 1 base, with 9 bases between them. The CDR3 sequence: CASSQDLAGNTEAFF. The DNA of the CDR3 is TGTGCCAGCAGCCAAGATCTGGCGGGGAACACTGAAGCTTTCTTT.

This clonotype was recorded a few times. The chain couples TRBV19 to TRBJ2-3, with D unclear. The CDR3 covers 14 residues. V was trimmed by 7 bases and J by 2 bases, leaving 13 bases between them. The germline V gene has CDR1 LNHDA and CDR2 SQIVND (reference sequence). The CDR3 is CASNSGFLTDTQYF. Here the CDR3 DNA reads TGTGCCAGTAATAGTGGGTTCCTCACAGATACGCAGTATTTT.

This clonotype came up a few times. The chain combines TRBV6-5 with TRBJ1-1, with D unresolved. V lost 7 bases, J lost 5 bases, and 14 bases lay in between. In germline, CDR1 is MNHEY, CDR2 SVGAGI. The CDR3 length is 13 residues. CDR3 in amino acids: CASNQGGETEAFF. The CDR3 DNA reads TGTGCCAGCAATCAAGGCGGGGAAACTGAAGCTTTCTTT.

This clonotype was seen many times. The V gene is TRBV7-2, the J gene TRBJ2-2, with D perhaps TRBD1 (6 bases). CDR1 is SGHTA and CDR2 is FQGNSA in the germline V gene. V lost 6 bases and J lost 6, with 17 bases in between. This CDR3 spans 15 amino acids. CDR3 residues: CASRGAAGLAGELFF. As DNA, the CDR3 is TGTGCCAGCAGGGGGGCTGCAGGGTTGGCCGGGGAGCTGTTTTTT.

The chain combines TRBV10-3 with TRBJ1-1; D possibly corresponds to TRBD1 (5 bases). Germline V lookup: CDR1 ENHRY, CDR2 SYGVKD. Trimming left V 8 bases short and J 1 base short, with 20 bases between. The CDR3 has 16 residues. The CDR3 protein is CAIGATSLWGNTEAFF. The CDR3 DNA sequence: TGTGCCATCGGGGCAACAAGCCTATGGGGGAACACTGAAGCTTTCTTT.

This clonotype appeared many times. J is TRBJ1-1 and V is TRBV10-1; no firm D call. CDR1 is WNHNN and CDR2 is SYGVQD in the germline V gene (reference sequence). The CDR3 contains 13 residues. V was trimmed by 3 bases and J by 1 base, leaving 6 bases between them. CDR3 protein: CASSEVENTEAFF. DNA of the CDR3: TGCGCCAGCAGTGAAGTGGAGAACACTGAAGCTTTCTTT.